Shown below are 32 T cell receptor beta chains from a single sample sequenced in a study of T cell repertoires in cytomegalovirus infection. TCRdb ran MiXCR on the reads and lists one entry per CDR3 protein. This table holds about 460,000 distinct CDR3 sequences, about 11% found once. Sequencing was carried out using PBMCs. The receptors were gathered from a human donor in good health (CMV status not recorded). Some clones in this sample may be carry-over from other donors' samples.

Note on this clonotype: At one end the junction does not follow the germline gene, possibly because of a read error. The chain employs TRBV27 and TRBJ2-1; D unresolved. The length of the CDR3 is 12 residues. Germline V gene lookup returns CDR1 MNHEY and CDR2 SMNVEV (reference sequence). In nucleotides, the CDR3 is TGTGCCAGCGGTTTATACGGGAATGAGCAGTTCTTC. This sequence encodes CASGLYGNEQFF.

This clonotype was observed many times. The gene calls are TRBV6-6 and TRBJ1-2; D is perhaps TRBD1 (5 bases). Germline V CDR1 and CDR2: MNHNY, SVGAGI (reference sequence). The CDR3 extends over 13 amino acids. The V end was cut by 5 bases, the J end by 7 bases, with 14 bases between. In nucleotides, the CDR3 is TGTGCCAGCAGTCTCGAGGTGGGGGTTGGCTACACCTTC. It is translated as CASSLEVGVGYTF.

This clonotype was recorded at least ten times. V usage is TRBV6-2 or TRBV6-3 and J usage is TRBJ2-3; unclear D gene. Trimming took off 5 bases at V and 5 bases at J, with 14 bases between the two ends. This CDR3 is built from 14 residues. CDR1 and CDR2 (germline): MNHEY, SVGEGT. The CDR3 nucleotides read TGTGCCAGCAGTGAAGTTAATTCGGGAGATACGCAGTATTTT. This sequence encodes CASSEVNSGDTQYF.

This chain links TRBV5-1 with TRBJ1-6; D unclear. CDR3 size: 14 residues. Germline CDR1 and CDR2: SGHRS and YFSETQ. V lost 0 bases and J 5 bases, leaving 6 bases between the germline ends. CDR3 DNA sequence: TGCGCCAGCAGCTTGGGGGCAGATAATTCACCCCTCCACTTT. It is translated as CASSLGADNSPLHF. Complete variable domain (other parts from reference TRBV5-1 and TRBJ1-6): KAGVTQTPRYLIKTRGQQVTLSCSPISGHRSVSWYQQTPGQGLQFLFEYFSETQRNKGNFPGRFSGRQFSNSRSEMNVSTLELGDSALYLCASSLGADNSPLHFGNGTRLTVT.

This clonotype was counted at least ten times. The chain couples TRBV11-2 to TRBJ2-2; D not certain. The V end lost 1 base, the J end lost 16 bases, and 16 bases lay between the germline ends. The CDR3 length is 13 residues. Germline V gives CDR1 SGHAT, CDR2 FQNNGV. The CDR3 is CASSLAPNQSPFF. As DNA, the CDR3 is TGTGCCAGCAGCTTAGCGCCCAACCAGTCCCCGTTTTTT.

The chain couples TRBV28 to TRBJ2-3; maybe TRBD1 (6 bases). Germline values: CDR1 MDHEN, CDR2 SYDVKM. Trimming took 7 bases from V and 10 from J, leaving 18 bases between them. CDR3 length: 13 residues. This CDR3 is CASTQGSEISQYF. The CDR3 bases are TGTGCCAGCACTCAGGGGTCAGAGATATCGCAGTATTTT. The full variable domain, rest sourced from reference TRBV28 and TRBJ2-3, is DVKVTQSSRYLVKRTGEKVFLECVQDMDHENMFWYRQDPGLGLRLIYFSYDVKMKEKGDIPEGYSVSREKKERFSLILESASTNQTSMYLCASTQGSEISQYFGPGTRLTVL.

CDR3 amino acids: CASSIVSGAEQYF. In DNA, the CDR3 is TGTGCCAGTAGTATAGTAAGTGGAGCCGAGCAGTACTTC. V gene TRBV19 combines with J gene TRBJ2-7, with D hard to call. CDR3 length: 13 residues. Germline V CDR1 and CDR2: LNHDA, SQIVND (reference sequence). Trimming stripped 1 base from V and 6 bases from J, with 10 bases between.

This chain links TRBV6-2 or TRBV6-3 with TRBJ2-1; D remains unclear. Germline CDR1 and CDR2: MNHEY and SVGEGT. The CDR3 is made up of 13 amino acids. Trimming removed 2 bases from V and 7 bases from J, with 9 bases in between. CDR3 protein: CASSYRRRNEQFF. The CDR3 DNA sequence: TGTGCCAGCAGTTACCGTCGACGGAATGAGCAGTTCTTC.

The rearrangement uses TRBV12-3 or TRBV12-4 and TRBJ2-3; 8 bases align to TRBD1. This CDR3 has 15 amino acids. The junction had 10 bases not matched to a gene; V was cut back by 6 bases and J by 5 bases. CDR3 nucleotides: TGTGCCAGCAGGACAGGGGCCACGATCATAGATACGCAGTATTTT. Its protein is CASRTGATIIDTQYF.

This rearrangement joins TRBV5-4 to TRBJ2-3, with 10 bases matching TRBD2. V dropped 2 bases and J dropped 6; count of bases not matched to a gene: 9. The CDR3 runs to 16 residues. Germline V gene lookup returns CDR1 SGHNT and CDR2 YYREEE (reference sequence). The CDR3 loop is CASSLGTSVTSDTQYF. The CDR3 DNA reads TGTGCCAGCAGCTTAGGGACTAGCGTGACGAGCGATACGCAGTATTTT.

This clonotype has at least ten counts. The chain has TRBV7-8 and TRBJ2-5; D remains unclear. This CDR3 has 14 amino acids. Germline assignment: CDR1 SGHVS and CDR2 FQNEAQ. Trimming took 5 bases from V and 5 from J, leaving 15 bases between them. The chain's CDR3 is CASSGRRDVETQYF. The CDR3 DNA sequence: TGTGCCAGCAGCGGCCGCAGAGACGTGGAGACCCAGTACTTC.

The table lists this clonotype with many counts. This chain connects TRBV28 to TRBJ2-3; 10 bases align to TRBD2. Germline V gene sequence: CDR1 MDHEN, CDR2 SYDVKM. The CDR3 spans 18 residues. V was clipped by 5 bases and J by 2 bases; unmatched bases: 13. CDR3 nucleotide sequence: TGTGCCAGCAGTATTGGGGTAGCGGGAGGCACCATCACAGATACGCAGTATTTT. Protein sequence: CASSIGVAGGTITDTQYF.

The table lists this clonotype with a few counts. The chain combines TRBV7-9 with TRBJ1-2, with TRBD1 matching 11 bases. CDR3 size: 14 residues. The V gene end was trimmed by 8 bases and the J gene end by 7 bases; junction bases not matched to a gene: 9. Germline V CDR1 and CDR2: SEHNR, FQNEAQ (reference sequence). CDR3 in amino acids: CASFSGTGGFGYTF. DNA of the CDR3: TGTGCCAGCTTTTCAGGGACAGGGGGATTTGGCTACACCTTC.

This clonotype was detected many times. The chain couples TRBV7-3 to TRBJ2-5, with 9 bases aligning to TRBD2. CDR1 SGHTA and CDR2 FQGTGA come from the germline V gene. V lost 2 bases to trimming and J lost 3 bases; unmatched junction nucleotides: 7. The CDR3 loop spans 16 amino acids. The CDR3 loop is CASSLFGGGAKETQYF. In nucleotides, the CDR3 is TGTGCCAGCAGCTTATTCGGCGGGGGGGCCAAAGAGACCCAGTACTTC.

This clonotype was observed many times. V and J are TRBV7-9 and TRBJ1-5, with TRBD1 matching over 10 bases. CDR3 length equals 16 residues. The junction had 6 bases not matched to a gene; V was cut back by 5 bases and J by 2 bases. The germline gives CDR1 SEHNR, CDR2 FQNEAQ (reference sequence). The CDR3 DNA follows: TGTGCCAGCAGCACAGGACAGGGGGAAGGCAATCAGCCCCAGCATTTT. Translated: CASSTGQGEGNQPQHF.

This sequence joins TRBV5-4 and TRBJ2-3; 8 positions match TRBD1. This CDR3 contains 13 residues. The junction had 6 bases not matched to a gene; V was cut back by 9 bases and J by 3 bases. Germline V gene sequence: CDR1 SGHNT, CDR2 YYREEE (reference sequence). The CDR3 DNA reads TGTGCCACCGAAGGACAGGGTACAGATACGCAGTATTTT. This codes for CATEGQGTDTQYF.

This clonotype was seen at least ten times. The chain employs TRBV28 and TRBJ1-2; D is unresolved. Germline V gene data show CDR1 as MDHEN and CDR2 as SYDVKM. Deletions cut 4 bases from V and 3 bases from J, with 12 bases between. The CDR3 spans 14 residues. DNA of the CDR3: TGTGCCAGCAGTTACCCCGGACCTCACTATGGCTACACCTTC. This codes for CASSYPGPHYGYTF.

The table lists this clonotype with many counts. The CDR3 DNA sequence: TGTGCCAGCAGCTTAGCTAGTCGAGAATGGGAGCAGTACTTC. Its translation: CASSLASREWEQYF. This rearrangement joins TRBV7-9 to TRBJ2-7; D gene uncertain. The CDR3 has 14 residues. Trimming removed 0 bases from V and 7 bases from J, with 13 bases in between. From germline, CDR1 is SEHNR and CDR2 FQNEAQ (reference sequence). The variable domain in full, completed from reference TRBV7-9 and TRBJ2-7, reads DTGVSQNPRHKITKRGQNVTFRCDPISEHNRLYWYRQTLGQGPEFLTYFQNEAQLEKSRLLSDRFSAERPKGSFSTLEIQRTEQGDSAMYLCASSLASREWEQYFGPGTRLTVT.

This clonotype was seen at least ten times. V usage is TRBV12-3 or TRBV12-4 and J usage is TRBJ2-1, with a possible D match to TRBD2 (6 bases). The length of the CDR3 is 16 residues. V lost 6 bases to trimming and J lost 6 bases, with 21 bases between them. Written as DNA, the CDR3 is TGTGCCAGCAGCCCCCGGCTAGCGAGGATTGTCAATGAGCAGTTCTTC. Amino acid sequence: CASSPRLARIVNEQFF.

Only a few counts were recorded for this clonotype. The V and J genes are TRBV7-9 and TRBJ1-4; D gene uncertain. Between the trimmed V and J ends, which lost 1 base and 0 bases, there was a span of 6 bases. Germline V gene lookup returns CDR1 SEHNR and CDR2 FQNEAQ (reference sequence). The CDR3 consists of 15 residues. This CDR3 is CASSLVEATNEKLFF. In DNA form, the CDR3 reads TGTGCCAGCAGCTTAGTGGAAGCAACTAATGAAAAACTGTTTTTT.

This clonotype was detected a few times. The rearrangement links TRBV29-1 to TRBJ2-7; D may correspond to TRBD1 or TRBD2 (5 bases each). From germline, CDR1 is SQVTM and CDR2 ANQGSEA. The ends were cut back, 2 bases at V and 0 bases at J, with 8 bases in the middle. The CDR3 spans 13 residues. CDR3 sequence: CSVELGTSYEQYF. The CDR3 nucleotides read TGCAGCGTTGAATTGGGGACCTCCTACGAGCAGTACTTC.

This clonotype was seen a handful of times. The genes are TRBV18 and TRBJ2-1; 13 bases fit TRBD2. Germline V lookup: CDR1 KGHSH, CDR2 LQKENI. With 8 bases clipped from V and 1 base from J, the junction kept 5 bases outside the gene matches. The CDR3 runs to 16 residues. The CDR3 DNA reads as TGTGCCAGCGAGGGACTAGCGGGGAGATCCTACAATGAGCAGTTCTTC. It encodes CASEGLAGRSYNEQFF. Based on the CDR3 plus reference TRBV18 and TRBJ2-1, the full variable domain is NAGVMQNPRHLVRRRGQEARLRCSPMKGHSHVYWYRQLPEEGLKFMVYLQKENIIDESGMPKERFSAEFPKEGPSILRIQQVVRGDSAAYFCASEGLAGRSYNEQFFGPGTRLTVL.

This sequence joins TRBV20-1 and TRBJ2-1; D is unclear. The CDR3 has 12 residues. Germline V CDR1 and CDR2: DFQATT, SNEGSKA (reference sequence). Trimming shortened V by 4 bases and J by 5 bases, and 9 bases separated the two germline ends. CDR3 DNA sequence: TGCAGTGCTAAGGACGAAAACAATGAGCAGTTCTTC. It translates to CSAKDENNEQFF.

This clonotype was picked up many times. The rearrangement links TRBV11-2 to TRBJ2-7, with D perhaps TRBD2 (5 bases). Trimming removed 3 bases at V and 0 bases at J, with 12 bases between. The germline gives CDR1 SGHAT, CDR2 FQNNGV. This CDR3 has 15 residues. In nucleotides, the CDR3 is TGTGCCAGCAGCTTCCCTAGCTACTCCTCCTACGAGCAGTACTTC. This encodes CASSFPSYSSYEQYF.

In the case of this clonotype: A much larger clonotype is one base distant, so this may be a read error. The chain links TRBV7-4 to TRBJ1-1; D ambiguous. The V gene's germline CDR1 is SGHVT and CDR2 SQSDAQ. The CDR3 covers 14 residues. The CDR3 bases are TGTGCCAACAGCTTCAAAAAAGGGCACACTGAAGCTTTCTTT. It yields the protein CANSFKKGHTEAFF.

This clonotype was detected only a few times. The V and J genes are TRBV18 and TRBJ2-1, with 10 bases identical to TRBD1. Germline V gene lookup returns CDR1 KGHSH and CDR2 LQKENI. V lost 5 bases and J lost 7; bases outside the gene matches: 8. This CDR3 is built from 15 residues. The CDR3 reads CASSAGQGRGNEQFF. CDR3 bases: TGTGCCAGCTCAGCGGGACAGGGGCGAGGGAATGAGCAGTTCTTC. Full variable domain (remainder filled in from reference TRBV18 and TRBJ2-1): NAGVMQNPRHLVRRRGQEARLRCSPMKGHSHVYWYRQLPEEGLKFMVYLQKENIIDESGMPKERFSAEFPKEGPSILRIQQVVRGDSAAYFCASSAGQGRGNEQFFGPGTRLTVL.

This chain connects TRBV10-3 to TRBJ2-3; possible D gene TRBD1, 5 bases. The V end was cut by 0 bases, the J end by 1 base, with 11 bases between. This CDR3 has 16 residues. Germline V gives CDR1 ENHRY, CDR2 SYGVKD. As DNA, the CDR3 is TGTGCCATCAGTGAGTCGCAGGGCTTAGGCACAGATACGCAGTATTTT. Amino acids: CAISESQGLGTDTQYF.

This clonotype was seen a few times. The V and J genes are TRBV19 and TRBJ2-5; D possibly uses TRBD1 or TRBD2 (5 bases each). CDR1 is LNHDA and CDR2 is SQIVND in the germline V gene (reference sequence). Trimming removed 5 bases from V and 2 bases from J, with 15 bases in between. The CDR3 extends over 15 amino acids. For the CDR3, the DNA is TGTGCCAGTAGTCTCCGGGACGTAACTCAAGAGACCCAGTACTTC. Its translation is CASSLRDVTQETQYF.

This clonotype was found many times. V gene TRBV6-4 combines with J gene TRBJ2-3; 7 bases align to TRBD2. The germline gives CDR1 MRHNA, CDR2 SNTAGT. The length of the CDR3 is 15 residues. Trimming cost V 2 bases and J 2 bases; bases outside gene matches: 4. CDR3 protein: CASSDGTMDTDTQYF. CDR3 DNA: TGTGCCAGCAGTGACGGGACTATGGACACAGATACGCAGTATTTT.

This clonotype occurred many times. The chain uses TRBV11-2 and TRBJ1-2; 12 bases line up with TRBD1. Looked up from germline, CDR1 is SGHAT and CDR2 is FQNNGV. There are 21 residues in the CDR3. With V trimmed by 0 bases and J by 2 bases, 16 bases remained unmatched. This CDR3 is CASSLEPNPSGQGAGNYGYTF. The CDR3 DNA is TGTGCCAGCAGCTTAGAACCAAACCCTTCGGGACAGGGGGCGGGGAACTATGGCTACACCTTC.

This clonotype has ten or more counts. The chain employs TRBV7-9 and TRBJ1-5; D is undetermined. The germline CDR1 and CDR2 sequences are SEHNR and FQNEAQ (reference sequence). The CDR3 is made up of 14 amino acids. The V and J ends lost 6 bases and 2 bases respectively, with 11 bases between them. Written as DNA, the CDR3 is TGTGCCAGCAGACTACCCGGGGGCAATCAGCCCCAGCATTTT. Translation: CASRLPGGNQPQHF.

This clonotype was detected ten times or more. The chain combines TRBV13 with TRBJ1-1, with TRBD1 matching over 10 bases. Germline CDR1 and CDR2: PRHDT and FYEKMQ (reference sequence). Germline trimming cut 2 bases from V and 5 bases from J; bases unmatched to any gene: 8. CDR3 size: 16 residues. For the CDR3, the DNA is TGTGCCAGCAGCTTATTAAGGACAGGGGGAGGAACTGAAGCTTTCTTT. This translates into CASSLLRTGGGTEAFF.